This is a list of T cell receptor beta chains from one sample in a study of CD8+ T cells in alopecia areata. This table comes from immunoSEQ multiplex PCR, and its TCRdb copy is limited to in-frame clones, with some not included. The table has about 200,000 clones, approximately 60% seen once. The specimen sequenced was CD8+ T cells sorted from blood. These receptor sequences come from a human donor in good health. CDR3s include the opening cysteine and the closing phenylalanine or tryptophan. The order of the fields is V gene, D gene, J gene, clone size, CDR3 protein, CDR3 DNA. D genes are given only for firm matches. Only part of the rows carry a size: once, few, many, or a class if the clone is expanded.

>TRBV7-9|.|TRBJ2-5|few
CASSHGLAGGTQYF
TGTGCCAGCAGCCACGGGCTAGCTGGGGGGACCCAGTACTTC
>TRBV6-6|TRBD1|TRBJ1-1|few
CASSFRGPTEAFF
TGTGCCAGCAGTTTCAGGGGGCCCACTGAAGCTTTCTTT
>TRBV15|.|TRBJ1-1|.
CATSRVAEGTEAFF
TGTGCCACCAGCAGAGTGGCTGAGGGCACTGAAGCTTTCTTT
>TRBV29-1|.|TRBJ2-1|.
CSVGRNRVQGDNEQFF
TGCAGCGTTGGGAGGAACAGGGTACAAGGAGATAATGAGCAGTTCTTC
>TRBV29-1|TRBD1|TRBJ1-4|once
CSVEQGAGEKLFF
TGCAGCGTCGAACAGGGGGCTGGCGAAAAACTGTTTTTT
>TRBV6-6|.|TRBJ1-2|.
CASSLTQAGGYTF
TGTGCCAGCAGCTTGACCCAGGCGGGTGGCTACACCTTC
>TRBV18|TRBD2|TRBJ2-7|many
CASSPSSGDEQYF
TGTGCCAGCTCACCGTCTAGCGGGGACGAGCAGTACTTC
>TRBV25-1|TRBD1|TRBJ1-2|.
CASSGPRDRGQYGYTF
TGTGCCAGCAGTGGCCCCCGGGACAGGGGACAATATGGCTACACCTTC
>TRBV7-9|.|TRBJ2-1|.
CASSPAQGNYNEQFF
TGTGCCAGCAGCCCCGCACAGGGTAATTACAATGAGCAGTTCTTC
>TRBV9|.|TRBJ2-5|.
CASSVEAGSERAQYF
TGTGCCAGCAGCGTCGAGGCGGGGAGCGAACGGGCCCAGTACTTC
>TRBV27|.|TRBJ1-1|few
CASSFTGWNTEAFF
TGTGCCAGCAGTTTCACGGGATGGAACACTGAAGCTTTCTTT
>TRBV5-1|TRBD1|TRBJ2-3|.
CASSFDRVDTDTQYF
TGCGCCAGCAGCTTCGACAGGGTAGACACAGATACGCAGTATTTT
>TRBV5-1|.|TRBJ2-7|.
CASSLETAYEQYF
TGCGCCAGCAGCTTGGAAACAGCCTACGAGCAGTACTTC
>TRBV25-1|.|TRBJ1-2|.
CASSESQGLDYGYTF
TGTGCCAGCAGTGAATCCCAGGGTCTGGACTATGGCTACACCTTC
>TRBV4-1|.|TRBJ1-5|.
CASSQEAASNQPQHF
TGCGCCAGCAGCCAAGAGGCAGCTAGCAATCAGCCCCAGCATTTT
>TRBV5-6|.|TRBJ2-7|.
CASSLEGYPYEQYF
TGTGCCAGCAGCTTGGAAGGGTATCCCTACGAGCAGTACTTC
>TRBV12-5|.|TRBJ1-1|once
CASGLGSTGPFEAFF
TGTGCTAGTGGTTTGGGAAGTACAGGACCCTTTGAAGCTTTCTTT
>TRBV6-4|TRBD1|TRBJ2-1|.
CASSRQGAGDEQFF
TGTGCCAGCAGTAGACAGGGGGCCGGGGATGAGCAGTTCTTC